These 6 T cell receptor beta chains came from one sample sequenced in a study of T cells in Graves' hyperthyroidism and ophthalmopathy. RNA transcripts yielded amplified TCR beta CDR3 regions. Using the HTBI primer set, a first-round RT-PCR was run on the TCR CDR3. TCRdb reprocessed the multiplex PCR reads with MiXCR, giving one entry per CDR3 protein. The sample includes 600,000 or so distinct CDR3 sequences, about a sixth of them seen just once. The specimen sequenced was blood. Source of these receptors: a woman between 25 and 40 years old with Graves' hyperthyroidism.

This chain links TRBV29-1 with TRBJ1-5, with unresolved D. Germline V gene lookup returns CDR1 SQVTM and CDR2 ANQGSEA. V was trimmed by 4 bases and J by 4 bases, leaving 8 bases between them. This CDR3 spans 12 amino acids. This CDR3 is CSVGYENQPQHF. The CDR3 nucleotides read TGCAGCGTTGGTTACGAAAATCAGCCCCAGCATTTT.

In this sample, this clonotype turned up a few times. The chain combines TRBV14 with TRBJ1-6; D not certain. CDR3 length: 17 residues. CDR1 SGHDN and CDR2 FVKESK come from the germline V gene. Trimming shortened V by 1 base and J by 0 bases, and 10 bases separated the two germline ends. The CDR3 nucleotides are TGTGCCAGCAGCCAAGGAGTGATAAGCTCCTATAATTCACCCCTCCACTTT. Its translation: CASSQGVISSYNSPLHF.

This clonotype was recorded at least ten times. The CDR3 region has the DNA TGTGCCAGCAGCCCGGGGGGGGCGCGAGAGCAGTACTTC. This encodes CASSPGGAREQYF. V usage is TRBV7-9 and J usage is TRBJ2-7, with 8 bases identical to TRBD2. Germline values: CDR1 SEHNR, CDR2 FQNEAQ (reference sequence). The V segment lost 5 bases and the J segment 7 bases; nucleotides outside the gene matches: 7. This CDR3 has 13 amino acids.

This clonotype was recorded at least ten times. This chain connects TRBV12-3 or TRBV12-4 to TRBJ2-1; D might be TRBD2 (5 bases). The length of the CDR3 is 13 residues. Trimming removed 6 bases from V and 5 bases from J, with 11 bases in between. The CDR3 spells CASRHPGDNEQFF. The CDR3, as DNA: TGTGCCAGCAGACACCCCGGGGACAATGAGCAGTTCTTC.

This clonotype occurred many times. The chain uses TRBV10-3 and TRBJ2-7; D may be TRBD2 (5 bases). Trimming shortened V by 2 bases and J by 0 bases, and 8 bases separated the two germline ends. From germline, CDR1 is ENHRY and CDR2 SYGVKD. This CDR3 has 14 residues. CDR3 amino acids: CAISERDSSYEQYF. The DNA of the CDR3 is TGTGCCATCAGTGAGCGGGATAGCTCCTACGAGCAGTACTTC.

V usage is TRBV7-2 and J usage is TRBJ2-3; 11 bases align to TRBD2. J lost 3 bases, V lost 5 bases, and 10 bases had no gene match. Germline-derived CDR1 and CDR2 are SGHTA and FQGNSA. This CDR3 comprises 17 residues. CDR3 protein: CASSPLAGGLITDTQYF. CDR3 DNA: TGTGCCAGCAGCCCTCTAGCGGGAGGCCTTATTACAGATACGCAGTATTTT.